This T cell receptor (beta chain) was captured in a study of TIL therapy for anti-PD-1-resistant metastatic lung cancer. Overall study context: Patients then received nivolumab; progressors got lymphodepletion, TIL and IL-2. Most patients had lung adenocarcinoma.

The sample's time point: pre-treatment sample, taken before nivolumab and TIL therapy. Study outcomes and limitations: The baseline peripheral repertoire was partially replaced by infused TIL clonotypes that later decayed.

This CDR3 has 13 residues. Germline V lookup: CDR1 MDHEN, CDR2 SYDVKM. V shed 6 bases, J shed 6 bases, and the junction held 6 bases outside the gene matches. A word on this clone: The antigen remains unidentified. The sample contains more than one DNA sequence encoding this CDR3.

The immunoSEQ assay was v3. TCRdb's copy holds only in-frame clones and misses some; the assay was immunoSEQ multiplex PCR. The data contain some 57,000 clones, 87% of them seen just once; the ten biggest clones take up 2% to 3%. This TCR was recovered from a person aged 25 to 85 with non-small cell lung cancer. The rearrangement uses TRBV28 and TRBJ2-7, with 9 bases that match TRBD1. The sequenced sample was blood, obtained at baseline. The chain's CDR3 is CASRSGQGGEQYF. The CDR3 DNA is TGTGCCAGCAGATCGGGACAGGGAGGCGAGCAGTACTTC. Full variable domain (outside the CDR3, taken from reference TRBV28 and TRBJ2-7): DVKVTQSSRYLVKRTGEKVFLECVQDMDHENMFWYRQDPGLGLRLIYFSYDVKMKEKGDIPEGYSVSREKKERFSLILESASTNQTSMYLCASRSGQGGEQYFGPGTRLTVT.